One and the same sample provided the 24 T cell receptor beta chains below, sequenced in a study of glioma-infiltrating T cells. TCR alpha and beta CDR3 regions were amplified from RNA using iRepertoire nested multiplex PCR. One entry per CDR3 protein, called by TCRdb with MiXCR from the multiplex PCR reads. The sample has roughly 10,000 distinct CDR3 sequences, approximately 60% seen once; the top ten hold around 21%. Sequencing was done on a sample of glioma tissue, nonneoplastic brain tissue, or PBMCs (not recorded which). The receptors shown here come from a human donor with low-grade glioma or glioblastoma, undergoing nonglioma brain surgery, or in good health (not recorded which).

In its sample, this clonotype is medium-sized. The rearrangement uses TRBV28 and TRBJ2-6, with D perhaps matching TRBD2 (5 bases). This CDR3 has 16 amino acids. V lost 2 bases, J lost 2 bases, and 10 bases lay in between. Germline assignment: CDR1 MDHEN and CDR2 SYDVKM. Written as DNA, the CDR3 is TGTGCCAGCAGTTTAATGGACGGGGCTGGGGCCAACGTCCTGACTTTC. This sequence encodes CASSLMDGAGANVLTF. The full variable domain, in which reference TRBV28 and TRBJ2-6 provide the parts outside the CDR3, is DVKVTQSSRYLVKRTGEKVFLECVQDMDHENMFWYRQDPGLGLRLIYFSYDVKMKEKGDIPEGYSVSREKKERFSLILESASTNQTSMYLCASSLMDGAGANVLTFGAGSRLTVL.

This clonotype occurred many times. This may be a read error, as it is one base from a much larger clone. The V call is TRBV5-4, the J call TRBJ1-6, with D hard to call. The CDR3 is 13 amino acids. CDR1 SGHNT and CDR2 YYREEE come from the germline V gene (reference sequence). CDR3 sequence (DNA): TGTGCCCGCAGCTTGGACCTCCTTTCACCCCTCCACTTT. Residues: CARSLDLLSPLHF. The full variable domain, in which reference TRBV5-4 and TRBJ1-6 provide the parts outside the CDR3, is ETGVTQSPTHLIKTRGQQVTLRCSSQSGHNTVSWYQQALGQGPQFIFQYYREEENGRGNFPPRFSGLQFPNYSSELNVNALELDDSALYLCARSLDLLSPLHFGNGTRLTVT.

This chain links TRBV6-1 with TRBJ2-2, with D possibly being TRBD1 (5 bases). CDR3 length: 14 amino acids. V lost 7 bases to trimming and J lost 8 bases, with 17 bases between them. In germline, CDR1 is MNHNS, CDR2 SASEGT. CDR3 region: CASNRPRVTGELFF. The CDR3 DNA follows: TGTGCCAGCAATAGACCCAGGGTTACAGGGGAGCTGTTTTTT.

This clonotype was picked up many times. CDR3 sequence: CSVWDQETEAFF. DNA of the CDR3: TGCAGCGTCTGGGACCAAGAGACTGAAGCTTTCTTT. V is TRBV29-1 and J is TRBJ1-1; D possibly corresponds to TRBD1 (5 bases). Deletions cut 6 bases from V and 5 bases from J, with 13 bases between. This CDR3 has 12 amino acids. The germline V gene has CDR1 SQVTM and CDR2 ANQGSEA.

A few counts support this clonotype. The chain is built from TRBV7-6 and TRBJ2-3; the D gene is possibly TRBD2 (6 bases). The ends were cut back, 11 bases at V and 6 bases at J, with 24 bases in the middle. Germline V gene data show CDR1 as SGHVS and CDR2 as FNYEAQ. The CDR3 loop spans 15 amino acids. The CDR3: CALSPTPRREDTQYF. As DNA, the CDR3 is TGTGCCCTCAGCCCGACCCCACGGAGGGAGGATACGCAGTATTTT.

Notes on this clonotype: The junction shows a germline mismatch at one end, possibly a read error. The V and J genes are TRBV9 and TRBJ1-1, with D uncertain. CDR1 SGDLS and CDR2 YYNGEE come from the germline V gene. The CDR3 consists of 15 residues. The CDR3 protein is CPSSVGDRLNTEAFF. CDR3 coding DNA: TGTCCCAGCAGCGTAGGTGATCGTTTGAACACTGAAGCTTTCTTT.

The table lists this clonotype with a few counts. A read error is possible here, since a much larger clone lies one base away. The CDR3 sequence is CASRPGPQETQYF. CDR3 coding DNA: TGTGCCAGCAGACCGGGTCCTCAAGAGACCCAGTACTTC. This chain joins TRBV12-3 or TRBV12-4 and TRBJ2-5; unclear D gene. The CDR3 extends over 13 amino acids. V lost 6 bases to trimming and J lost 2 bases, with 10 bases between them.

The chain combines TRBV28 with TRBJ2-7, with TRBD1 identical over 11 bases. The CDR3 covers 16 residues. Germline-derived CDR1 and CDR2 are MDHEN and SYDVKM. The ends lost 5 bases at V and 3 bases at J; junction bases unmatched: 9. CDR3 DNA: TGTGCCAGCAGTCTAACCAGGGGACAGGGGGACTACGAGCAGTACTTC. This sequence encodes CASSLTRGQGDYEQYF.

By frequency in the sample, this clonotype is medium-sized. This chain links TRBV28 with TRBJ2-1; 7 bases fit TRBD2. V was clipped by 4 bases and J by 10 bases; unmatched bases: 10. The CDR3 loop spans 14 amino acids. Germline V gene lookup returns CDR1 MDHEN and CDR2 SYDVKM. The CDR3 loop is CASSSGTTLREQFF. The CDR3, as DNA: TGTGCCAGCAGTTCCGGGACTACTCTCCGAGAGCAGTTCTTC. Complete variable domain (other parts from reference TRBV28 and TRBJ2-1): DVKVTQSSRYLVKRTGEKVFLECVQDMDHENMFWYRQDPGLGLRLIYFSYDVKMKEKGDIPEGYSVSREKKERFSLILESASTNQTSMYLCASSSGTTLREQFFGPGTRLTVL.

This clonotype showed up just a few times. The chain recombines TRBV29-1 with TRBJ2-7; D assignment may be TRBD1 or TRBD2 (8 bases each). The CDR3 has 18 residues. CDR1 is SQVTM and CDR2 is ANQGSEA in the germline V gene. V lost 3 bases and J 4 bases, leaving 28 bases between the germline ends. The CDR3 DNA follows: TGCAGCGTTGACGCTACCATTTGGCGACAGGGGACTAGATACGAGCAGTACTTC. Encoded protein: CSVDATIWRQGTRYEQYF.

This sequence joins TRBV15 and TRBJ1-5, with unresolved D. The CDR3 length is 14 residues. The V end was cut by 5 bases, the J end by 4 bases, with 12 bases between. Germline lookup yields CDR1 LNHNV and CDR2 YYDKDF (reference sequence). The CDR3 region is CATSRAWKNQPQHF. The CDR3, as DNA: TGTGCCACCAGCCGAGCATGGAAAAATCAGCCCCAGCATTTT. Supplemented by reference TRBV15 and TRBJ1-5, the full variable domain reads DAMVIQNPRYQVTQFGKPVTLSCSQTLNHNVMYWYQQKSSQAPKLLFHYYDKDFNNEADTPDNFQSRRPNTSFCFLDIRSPGLGDTAMYLCATSRAWKNQPQHFGDGTRLSIL.

For this clonotype: Sequence at one end of the junction differs from germline and may be a read error. This rearrangement joins TRBV2 to TRBJ1-6; perhaps TRBD1 as D (6 bases). Germline V gene lookup returns CDR1 SNHLY and CDR2 FYNNEI. The CDR3 has 15 residues. CDR3 sequence (DNA): TGTGCCAGCATTATCCAACAGGGTGCTAGATCACCCCCCCACTTT. This gives the protein CASIIQQGARSPPHF.

This rearrangement joins TRBV12-3 or TRBV12-4 to TRBJ2-7, with D tentatively TRBD1 or TRBD2 (5 bases each). Trimming shortened V by 6 bases and J by 2 bases, and 14 bases separated the two germline ends. This CDR3 is built from 14 residues. CDR3 nucleotides: TGTGCCAGCAGGCCGAAGGGGCGGGCCTACGAGCAGTACTTC. It codes for CASRPKGRAYEQYF.

This clonotype was counted many times. The V and J genes are TRBV11-2 and TRBJ2-1, with D hard to call. The V and J ends lost 5 bases and 10 bases respectively, with 12 bases between them. Per the germline V gene, CDR1 is SGHAT and CDR2 is FQNNGV. The CDR3 has 12 residues. The CDR3 sequence is CASSILPEEQFF. In nucleotides, the CDR3 is TGTGCCAGCAGCATCCTCCCCGAGGAGCAGTTCTTC.

This clonotype was counted many times. A much larger clone lies a single base off, so this may be a read error. The chain joins TRBV7-2 to TRBJ2-1, with D possibly called TRBD1 or TRBD2 (5 bases each). This CDR3 is built from 15 residues. Trimming stripped 4 bases from V and 6 bases from J, with 16 bases between. CDR1 and CDR2 from the germline V gene are SGHTA and FQGNSA. In DNA, the CDR3 is TGTGCCAGCAGCTGGGGACGTGGCGGATGCAATGAGCAGTTCTTC. Amino acid sequence: CASSWGRGGCNEQFF. Full variable domain (outside the CDR3, taken from reference TRBV7-2 and TRBJ2-1): GAGVSQSPSNKVTEKGKDVELRCDPISGHTALYWYRQSLGQGLEFLIYFQGNSAPDKSGLPSDRFSAERTGGSVSTLTIQRTQQEDSAVYLCASSWGRGGCNEQFFGPGTRLTVL.

Worth noting for this clonotype: This could be a read error, since a much larger clone is one nucleotide away. The rearrangement joins TRBV30 to TRBJ2-7; TRBD2 matches 9 bases. This CDR3 contains 15 residues. Per germline, CDR1 GTSNPN and CDR2 SVGIG (reference sequence). The CDR3 loop reads CDLTRTSAISYEQYF. The CDR3 DNA reads TGTGACCTAACAAGGACTAGCGCCATCTCCTACGAGCAGTACTTC.

With regard to this clonotype: The junction departs from germline at one end; a sequencing error may be responsible. V gene TRBV7-9 combines with J gene TRBJ2-5; maybe TRBD2 (5 bases). There are 14 residues in the CDR3. Per germline, CDR1 SEHNR and CDR2 FQNEAQ (reference sequence). CDR3 amino acids: CASSLGLAQETEYF. The CDR3 coding sequence is TGTGCCAGCAGCTTAGGGCTAGCTCAAGAGACCGAGTACTTC.

By share, this clonotype counts as medium-sized (0.01 to 0.1%). This chain connects TRBV7-9 to TRBJ2-2; TRBD2 might be the D (5 bases). Germline loops: CDR1 SEHNR, CDR2 FQNEAQ (reference sequence). The V end lost 5 bases, the J end lost 11 bases, and 12 bases lay between the germline ends. The CDR3 spans 12 residues. CDR3 nucleotides: TGTGCCAGCAGCGAGCGCGAGGGAGAGCTGTTTTTT. This encodes CASSEREGELFF. Full variable domain (outside the CDR3, taken from reference TRBV7-9 and TRBJ2-2): DTGVSQNPRHKITKRGQNVTFRCDPISEHNRLYWYRQTLGQGPEFLTYFQNEAQLEKSRLLSDRFSAERPKGSFSTLEIQRTEQGDSAMYLCASSEREGELFFGEGSRLTVL.

This clonotype was detected ten times or more. This sequence joins TRBV12-3 or TRBV12-4 and TRBJ2-7; D is undetermined. CDR3 length: 11 residues. V dropped 1 base and J dropped 5 bases, with 3 bases sitting between them. Written as DNA, the CDR3 is TGTGCCAGCAGTTTAGTCGACGAGCAGTACTTC. Residues: CASSLVDEQYF.

This clonotype was seen only once. The V and J genes are TRBV28 and TRBJ2-7, with 10 positions matching TRBD2. CDR1 is MDHEN and CDR2 is SYDVKM in the germline V gene. This CDR3 is 15 amino acids long. The trim removed 3 bases at V and 4 bases at J, leaving 6 bases unmatched. The CDR3 reads CASSLGAGGGYEQYF. The CDR3 coding sequence is TGTGCCAGCAGTTTGGGAGCGGGAGGGGGGTACGAGCAGTACTTC.

By sample share, this clonotype is large. The chain has TRBV20-1 and TRBJ1-3; D possibly corresponds to TRBD1 (5 bases). Germline CDR1 is DFQATT and CDR2 is SNEGSKA (reference sequence). This CDR3 is 16 amino acids long. V dropped 7 bases and J dropped 0 bases, with 19 bases sitting between them. CDR3 bases: TGCAGTGTTGTTAAAGGGACGGCTTACTCTGGAAACACCATATATTTT. Protein product: CSVVKGTAYSGNTIYF.

Within the sample, this clonotype is medium-sized. J is TRBJ1-1 and V is TRBV15, with D unresolved. Trimming pared 5 bases from V and 0 bases from J, leaving 10 bases between. The CDR3 is made up of 14 amino acids. Germline CDR1 reads LNHNV; CDR2 reads YYDKDF (reference sequence). The CDR3 protein is CATSRASLNTEAFF. The CDR3 DNA follows: TGTGCCACCAGCCGCGCCAGTTTGAACACTGAAGCTTTCTTT.

This chain connects TRBV11-2 to TRBJ2-3; TRBD2 aligns across 7 bases. Per the germline V gene, CDR1 is SGHAT and CDR2 is FQNNGV. This CDR3 is built from 17 residues. V dropped 5 bases and J dropped 5; count of bases not matched to a gene: 16. The CDR3 coding sequence is TGTGCCAGCAGCATACCAGCGGGATGGCCGGTTAGAGATACGCAGTATTTT. Translating gives CASSIPAGWPVRDTQYF.

This clonotype has just a few counts. This could be a read error, since a much larger clone is one nucleotide away. This sequence joins TRBV7-2 and TRBJ2-4; no firm D call. The CDR3 is 11 residues long. CDR1 SGHTA and CDR2 FQGNSA come from the germline V gene. This chain's CDR3 is CAISAKNIQYF. CDR3 DNA: TGTGCCATCAGCGCCAAAAACATTCAGTACTTC.